This T cell receptor beta chain was identified in a study of cytomegalovirus exposure and HLA in healthy donors. This clone was detected once. V shed 2 bases, J shed 0 bases, and the junction held 3 bases outside the gene matches. In germline, CDR1 is SGHNT, CDR2 YYREEE (reference sequence). The CDR3 covers 15 residues. Researchers ran the PCR with 60 Vbeta and 13 Jbeta primers. Sequencing was performed with immunoSEQ multiplex PCR; in TCRdb, only in-frame clones are kept and a portion is missing. Here the sample spans under 150,000 clones, 76% being singletons. The origin of this receptor is a female donor in good health and CMV-seropositive. The sample comprised PBMCs. J is TRBJ2-7 and V is TRBV5-4; TRBD2 aligns across 9 bases. CDR3: CASSLLSGSSYEQYF. CDR3 DNA: TGTGCCAGCAGCTTACTTAGCGGGAGCTCCTACGAGCAGTACTTC.